This TCR beta chain was identified in a study of CD8 T cells in ankylosing spondylitis. Study-level points and caveats: A TCR beta motif of roughly eight highly homologous variants appeared characteristic of ankylosing spondylitis blood. Significant enrichment of disease-linked clones was reportedly seen in matched ankylosing spondylitis synovial fluid.

TCRdb recomputed calls from the 5' RACE reads with MiXCR, one row per CDR3 protein. The sample consists of around 540,000 distinct CDR3 sequences, roughly 13% of them appearing once. This clonotype was seen only a few times. Its antigen is currently unknown. This receptor was taken from a male donor with ankylosing spondylitis. Input material: blood, either unsorted or a sorted T cell fraction (not recorded which).

The DNA of the CDR3 is TGTGCCAGCAGCCAAACGGGTTGGATCGATGAGCAGTTCTTC. Its protein is CASSQTGWIDEQFF. The chain uses TRBV14 and TRBJ2-1; D call uncertain. In germline, CDR1 is SGHDN, CDR2 FVKESK. Trimming pared 2 bases from V and 8 bases from J, leaving 13 bases between. This CDR3 is 14 amino acids long.